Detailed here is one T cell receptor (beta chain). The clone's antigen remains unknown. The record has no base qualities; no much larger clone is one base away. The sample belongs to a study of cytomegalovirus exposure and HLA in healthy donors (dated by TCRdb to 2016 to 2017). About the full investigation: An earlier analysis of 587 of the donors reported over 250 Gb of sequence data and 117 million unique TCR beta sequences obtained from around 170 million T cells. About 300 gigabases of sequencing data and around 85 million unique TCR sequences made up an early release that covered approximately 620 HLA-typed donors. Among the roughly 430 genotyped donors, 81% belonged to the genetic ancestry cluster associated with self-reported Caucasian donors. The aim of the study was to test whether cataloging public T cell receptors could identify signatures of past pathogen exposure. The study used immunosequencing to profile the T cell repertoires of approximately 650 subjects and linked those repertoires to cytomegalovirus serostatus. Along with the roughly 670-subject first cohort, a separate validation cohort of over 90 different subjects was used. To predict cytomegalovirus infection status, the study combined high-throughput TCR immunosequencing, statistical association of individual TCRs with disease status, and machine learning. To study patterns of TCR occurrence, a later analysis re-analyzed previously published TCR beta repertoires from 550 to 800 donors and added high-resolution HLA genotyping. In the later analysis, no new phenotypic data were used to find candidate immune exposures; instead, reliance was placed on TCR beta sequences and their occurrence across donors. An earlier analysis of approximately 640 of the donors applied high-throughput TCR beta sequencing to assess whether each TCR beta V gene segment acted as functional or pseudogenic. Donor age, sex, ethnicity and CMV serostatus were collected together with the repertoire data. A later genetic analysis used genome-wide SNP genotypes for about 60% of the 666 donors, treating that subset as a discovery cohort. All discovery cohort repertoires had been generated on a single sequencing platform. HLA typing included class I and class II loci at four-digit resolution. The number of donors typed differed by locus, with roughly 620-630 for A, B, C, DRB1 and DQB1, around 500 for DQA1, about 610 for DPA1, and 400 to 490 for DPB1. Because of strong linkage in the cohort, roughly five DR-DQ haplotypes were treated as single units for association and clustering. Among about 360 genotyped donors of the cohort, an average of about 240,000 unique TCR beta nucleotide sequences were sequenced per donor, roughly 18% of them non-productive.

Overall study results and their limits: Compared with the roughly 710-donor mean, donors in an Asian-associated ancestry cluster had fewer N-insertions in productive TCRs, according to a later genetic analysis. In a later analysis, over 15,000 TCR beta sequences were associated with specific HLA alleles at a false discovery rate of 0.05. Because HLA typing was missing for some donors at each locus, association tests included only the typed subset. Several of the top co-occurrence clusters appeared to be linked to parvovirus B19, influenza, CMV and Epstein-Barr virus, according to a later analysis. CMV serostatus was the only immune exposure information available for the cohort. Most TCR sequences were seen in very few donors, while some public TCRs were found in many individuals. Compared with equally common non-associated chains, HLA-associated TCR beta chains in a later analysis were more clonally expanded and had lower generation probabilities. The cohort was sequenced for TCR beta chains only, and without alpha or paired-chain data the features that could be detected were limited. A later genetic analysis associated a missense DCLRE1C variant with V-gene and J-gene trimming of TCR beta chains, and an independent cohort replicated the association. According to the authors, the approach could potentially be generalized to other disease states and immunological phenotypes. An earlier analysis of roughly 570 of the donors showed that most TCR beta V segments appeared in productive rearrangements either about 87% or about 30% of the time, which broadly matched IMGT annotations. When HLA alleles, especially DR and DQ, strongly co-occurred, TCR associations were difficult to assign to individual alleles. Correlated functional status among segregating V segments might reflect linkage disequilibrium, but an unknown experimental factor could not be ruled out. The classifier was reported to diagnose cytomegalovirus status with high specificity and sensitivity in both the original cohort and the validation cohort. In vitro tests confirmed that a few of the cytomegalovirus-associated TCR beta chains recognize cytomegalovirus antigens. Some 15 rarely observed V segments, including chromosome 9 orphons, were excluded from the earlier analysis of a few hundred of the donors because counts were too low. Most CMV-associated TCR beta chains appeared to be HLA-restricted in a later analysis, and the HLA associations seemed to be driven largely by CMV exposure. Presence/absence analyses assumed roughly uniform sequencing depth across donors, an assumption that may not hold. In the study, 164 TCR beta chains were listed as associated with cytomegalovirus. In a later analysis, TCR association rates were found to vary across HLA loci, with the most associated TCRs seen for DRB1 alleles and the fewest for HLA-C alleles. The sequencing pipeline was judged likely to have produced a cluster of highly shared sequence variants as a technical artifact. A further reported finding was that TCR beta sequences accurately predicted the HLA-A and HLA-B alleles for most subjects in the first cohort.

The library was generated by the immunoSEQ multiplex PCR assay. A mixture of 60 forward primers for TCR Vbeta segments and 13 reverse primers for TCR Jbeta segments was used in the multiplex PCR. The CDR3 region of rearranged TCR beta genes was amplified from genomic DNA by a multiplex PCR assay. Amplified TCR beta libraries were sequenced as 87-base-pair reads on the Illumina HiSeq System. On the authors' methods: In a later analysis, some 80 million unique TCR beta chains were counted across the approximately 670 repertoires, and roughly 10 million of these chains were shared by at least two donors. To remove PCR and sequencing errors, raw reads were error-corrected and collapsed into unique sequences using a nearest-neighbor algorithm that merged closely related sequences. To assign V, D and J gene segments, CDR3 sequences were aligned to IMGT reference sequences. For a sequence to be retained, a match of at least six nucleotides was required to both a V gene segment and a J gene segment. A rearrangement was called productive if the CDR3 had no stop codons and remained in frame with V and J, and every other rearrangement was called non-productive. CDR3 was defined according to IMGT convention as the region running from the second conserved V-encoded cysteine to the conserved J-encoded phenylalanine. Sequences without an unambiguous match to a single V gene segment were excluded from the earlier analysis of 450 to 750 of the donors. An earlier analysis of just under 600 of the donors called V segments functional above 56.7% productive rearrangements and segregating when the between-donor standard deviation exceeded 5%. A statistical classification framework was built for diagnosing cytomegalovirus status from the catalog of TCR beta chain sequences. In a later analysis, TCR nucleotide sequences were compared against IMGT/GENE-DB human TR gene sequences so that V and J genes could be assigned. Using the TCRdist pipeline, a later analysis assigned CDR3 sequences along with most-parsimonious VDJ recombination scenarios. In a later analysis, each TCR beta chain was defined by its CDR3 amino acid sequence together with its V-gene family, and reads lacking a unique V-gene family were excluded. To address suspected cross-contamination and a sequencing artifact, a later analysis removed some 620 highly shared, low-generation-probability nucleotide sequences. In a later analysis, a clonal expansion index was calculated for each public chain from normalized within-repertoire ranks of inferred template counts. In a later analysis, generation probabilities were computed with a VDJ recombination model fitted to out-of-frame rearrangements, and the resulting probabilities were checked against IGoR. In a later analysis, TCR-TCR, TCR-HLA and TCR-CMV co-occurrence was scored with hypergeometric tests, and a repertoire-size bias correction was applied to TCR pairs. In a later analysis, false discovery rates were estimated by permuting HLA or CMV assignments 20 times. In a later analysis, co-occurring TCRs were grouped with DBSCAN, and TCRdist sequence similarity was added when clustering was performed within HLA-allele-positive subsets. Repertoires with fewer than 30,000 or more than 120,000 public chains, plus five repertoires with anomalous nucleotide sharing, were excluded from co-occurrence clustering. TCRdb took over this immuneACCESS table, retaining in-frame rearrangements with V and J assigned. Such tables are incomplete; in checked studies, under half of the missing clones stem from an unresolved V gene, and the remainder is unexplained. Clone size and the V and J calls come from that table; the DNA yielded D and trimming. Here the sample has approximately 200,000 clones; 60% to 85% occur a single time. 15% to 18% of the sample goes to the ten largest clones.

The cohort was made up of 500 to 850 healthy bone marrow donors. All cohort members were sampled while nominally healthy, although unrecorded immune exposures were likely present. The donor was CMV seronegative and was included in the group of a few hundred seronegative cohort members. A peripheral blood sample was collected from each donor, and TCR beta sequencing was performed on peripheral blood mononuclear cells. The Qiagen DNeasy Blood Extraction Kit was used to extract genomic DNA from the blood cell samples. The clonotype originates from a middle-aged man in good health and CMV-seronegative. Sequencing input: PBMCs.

The DNA sequence is as follows: TGCGCCAGCAGCTTGGAGGGGACAGCCAACCCTACCAAGCAGTACTTC. Its product reads: CASSLEGTANPTKQYF. The rearranged chain carries TRBV5-1 and TRBJ2-7, and TRBD1 aligns with 7 junction nucleotides. The germline V gene provides CDR1 SGHRS and CDR2 YFSETQ. Compared with germline, V lacks 0 bases and J lacks 8 bases; bases without a gene match: 14. Including cysteine and phenylalanine, the CDR3 has 16 amino acids. This entry keeps only the CDR3 DNA: 48 bases, framed from base 1.